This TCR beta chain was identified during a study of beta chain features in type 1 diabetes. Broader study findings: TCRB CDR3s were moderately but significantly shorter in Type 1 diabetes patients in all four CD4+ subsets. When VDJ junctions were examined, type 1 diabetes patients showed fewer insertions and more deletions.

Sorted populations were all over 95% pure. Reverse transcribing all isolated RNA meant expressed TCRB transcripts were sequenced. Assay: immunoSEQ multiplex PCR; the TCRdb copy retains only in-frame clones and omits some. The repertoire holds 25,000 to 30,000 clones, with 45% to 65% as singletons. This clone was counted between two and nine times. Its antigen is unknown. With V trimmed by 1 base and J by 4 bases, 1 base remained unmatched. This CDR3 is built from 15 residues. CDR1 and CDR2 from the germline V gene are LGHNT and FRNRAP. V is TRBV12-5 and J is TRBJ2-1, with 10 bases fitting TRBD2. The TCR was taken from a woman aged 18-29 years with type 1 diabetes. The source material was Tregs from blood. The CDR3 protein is CASGLGLAGYNEQFF. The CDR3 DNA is TGTGCTAGTGGTTTGGGACTAGCGGGTTACAATGAGCAGTTCTTC.